The T cell receptor (beta chain) under discussion was sequenced for a study of post-analysis software for immune sequencing data (dated by TCRdb to 2015 to 2017). Describing the broader study: The recorded disease courses included relapsing-remitting, secondary progressive and progressive-relapsing multiple sclerosis, and some patients had no subtype annotation. The patient repertoires were set against about 12 previously published healthy control repertoires from donors whose ages ranged from roughly 6 to 25 years. A subset of samples was prepared in parallel using single-end sample barcoding, then pooled and co-amplified after Illumina adapter ligation.

Receptor libraries were prepared by PCR. Sequenced using an Illumina HiSeq 2500. Unique molecular identifiers were incorporated into TCR beta cDNA libraries to reduce PCR and sequencing biases. Some 500,000 cDNA molecules were obtained per 1 to 10 million input T cells, so each molecule approximated one T cell. The patient libraries were prepared and sequenced using the same protocol as the earlier healthy control dataset. Samples belonging to the same batch were prepared together, multiplexed and sequenced on a shared HiSeq lane. In the source study's methods: Raw barcoded reads were processed with MIGEC, discarding single-read molecular identifier groups before consensus assembly and CDR3 extraction. VDJtools was used for post-analysis of the clonotype tables, and diversity was normalized by down-sampling every dataset to the size of the smallest sample. To correct batch-related cross-sample contamination, repertoire overlap clustering matched CDR3 amino acid sequences but not nucleotide sequences. In TCRdb, the public reads were trimmed at Q25 with fastp and aligned with MiXCR, with productive beta chains retained. Each CDR3 protein gets just one entry, which takes the most common genes and DNA from the rows behind it. It is TCRdb's table, rather than the study itself, that gives the V and J calls and clone size. The sample table contains about 430,000 distinct CDR3 sequences; only one count was recorded for 39% of them. The ten largest clones add up to approximately 7.1% of the sample.

From the germline V gene, CDR1 is LGHNA and CDR2 is YSLEER. At the junction V is shortened by 3 bases and J by 4 bases, with 9 bases in between. The CDR3 holds 13 amino acids from the cysteine to the phenylalanine. The entry retains the CDR3 DNA only, 39 bases that are in frame from base 1. Overall results and qualifications from the work: Direct clustering with F measure showed strong co-clustering of samples prepared in the same batch, prompting a batch-effect correction. Patients showed significantly higher frequencies than controls for about 5 TRBV segments, among them TRBV5-6, TRBV5-1 and TRBV20-1. The multiple sclerosis patient group was slightly younger than the control group. Multiple sclerosis patients had significantly lower normalized Chao1 diversity than controls, a result that suggests substantial peripheral T-cell clonal expansion.

TCR beta repertoires were profiled from peripheral blood of over 10 young patients with multiple sclerosis to demonstrate the VDJtools post-analysis software. The multiple sclerosis patients were children and adolescents between about 6 and 16 years of age. This clonotype was observed a few times. What this receptor recognizes is not known. Per-base quality was not reported, and no clone a single base away is much larger than it. The specimen sequenced was blood. The rearrangement combines TRBV4-3 with TRBJ1-2; TRBD1 might be the D gene, on 6 matching bases. This receptor was obtained from a girl aged 2-9 years with multiple sclerosis. For the CDR3, the sequence is CASSQQGIYGYTF. The nucleotide sequence is TGCGCCAGCAGCCAGCAGGGGATCTATGGCTACACCTTC.